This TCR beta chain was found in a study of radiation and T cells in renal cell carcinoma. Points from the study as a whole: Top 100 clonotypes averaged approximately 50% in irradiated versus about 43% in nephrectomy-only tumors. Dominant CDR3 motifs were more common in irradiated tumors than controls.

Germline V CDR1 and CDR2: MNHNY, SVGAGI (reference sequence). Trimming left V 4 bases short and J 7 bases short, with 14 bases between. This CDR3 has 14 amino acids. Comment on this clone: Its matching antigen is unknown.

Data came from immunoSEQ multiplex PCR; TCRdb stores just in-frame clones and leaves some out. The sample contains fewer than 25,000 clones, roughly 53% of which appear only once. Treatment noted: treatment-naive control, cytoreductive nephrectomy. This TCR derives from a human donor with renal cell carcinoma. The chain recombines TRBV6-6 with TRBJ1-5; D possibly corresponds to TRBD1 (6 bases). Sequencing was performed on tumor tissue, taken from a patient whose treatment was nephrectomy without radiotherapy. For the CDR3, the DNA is TGTGCCAGCAGTTTCGGGGGCGCGGGCCAGCCCCAGCATTTT. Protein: CASSFGGAGQPQHF.